The 2 T cell receptor beta chains below were found in one sample sequenced in a study of naive and memory T cell subsets. TCR cDNA received a 3' ligated oligonucleotide that carried a UMI. The SP2 primer and nested alpha and beta constant region primers amplified ligated cDNA in four rounds. MiXCR, run by TCRdb on the 5' RACE reads, gives a single entry per CDR3 protein. This sample has 30,000 or so distinct CDR3 sequences; over 15% occur once, and the top ten carry 2.6%. The receptor set was obtained from a female donor in good health.

This clonotype is medium-sized in the sample. This chain joins TRBV5-1 and TRBJ2-3; D is uncertain. Trimming removed 4 bases from V and 3 bases from J, with 12 bases in between. This CDR3 has 14 amino acids. The germline CDR1 and CDR2 sequences are SGHRS and YFSETQ. CDR3: CASSKVQETDTQYF. Here the CDR3 DNA reads TGCGCCAGCAGCAAAGTCCAGGAAACAGATACGCAGTATTTT. The full variable domain, completed using reference TRBV5-1 and TRBJ2-3, is KAGVTQTPRYLIKTRGQQVTLSCSPISGHRSVSWYQQTPGQGLQFLFEYFSETQRNKGNFPGRFSGRQFSNSRSEMNVSTLELGDSALYLCASSKVQETDTQYFGPGTRLTVL.

The rearrangement links TRBV6-1 to TRBJ2-3; D is perhaps TRBD2 (5 bases). Looked up from germline, CDR1 is MNHNS and CDR2 is SASEGT. V was trimmed by 6 bases and J by 6 bases, leaving 16 bases between them. This CDR3 comprises 14 residues. The DNA of the CDR3 is TGTGCCAGCAGGAAGAGGGCGAGAGTCGATACGCAGTATTTT. As protein: CASRKRARVDTQYF.